The 27 T cell receptor beta chains below come from one sample, sequenced in a study of control samples from healthy donors and cancer patients. TCRdb keeps only in-frame clones here, not all; method: immunoSEQ multiplex PCR. Of fewer than 200,000 clones listed, just over 90% are singletons. The source material was blood. These receptors were taken from a woman aged 60-70 years in good health.

The chain recombines TRBV19 with TRBJ1-4; maybe TRBD1 (5 bases). CDR3 length: 16 amino acids. Germline V gives CDR1 LNHDA, CDR2 SQIVND (reference sequence). V was cut by 3 bases and J by 0 bases, with 11 bases left in between. The CDR3 protein is CASSIGDVATNEKLFF. In DNA, the CDR3 is TGTGCCAGTAGTATCGGGGACGTCGCAACTAATGAAAAACTGTTTTTT.

This clone was counted a few times. J is TRBJ1-2 and V is TRBV2; D is possibly TRBD1 (6 bases). Germline V gene lookup returns CDR1 SNHLY and CDR2 FYNNEI. With 2 bases removed from V and 6 bases from J, the gap between germline ends came to 13 bases. This CDR3 contains 14 residues. This CDR3 is CASSELQGNDGYTF. In nucleotides, the CDR3 is TGTGCCAGCAGTGAACTACAGGGAAACGATGGCTACACCTTC. Full variable domain (rest looked up from reference TRBV2 and TRBJ1-2): EPEVTQTPSHQVTQMGQEVILRCVPISNHLYFYWYRQILGQKVEFLVSFYNNEISEKSEIFDDQFSVERPDGSNFTLKIRSTKLEDSAMYFCASSELQGNDGYTFGSGTRLTVV.

The CDR3: CASSLGGPGPNSPLHF. For the CDR3, the DNA is TGTGCCAGCAGTTTGGGGGGGCCAGGCCCCAATTCACCCCTCCACTTT. V is TRBV7-9 and J is TRBJ1-6; weak D call: TRBD1 (6 bases). V lost 6 bases and J 7 bases, leaving 19 bases between the germline ends. Germline CDR1 is SEHNR and CDR2 is FQNEAQ (reference sequence). The CDR3 contains 16 residues.

This chain connects TRBV5-4 to TRBJ1-6; TRBD1 matches 8 bases. This CDR3 region has 16 residues. The V and J ends lost 3 bases and 6 bases, in that order; junction bases with no gene match: 8. Germline V gives CDR1 SGHNT, CDR2 YYREEE (reference sequence). The CDR3 bases are TGTGCCAGCAGCTCGACAGGGGACCCTCGTAATTCACCCCTCCACTTT. Translated, it gives CASSSTGDPRNSPLHF.

The chain couples TRBV9 to TRBJ1-6; D is unclear. CDR1 and CDR2 from the germline V gene are SGDLS and YYNGEE. This CDR3 is built from 13 residues. Trimming stripped 0 bases from V and 7 bases from J, with 5 bases between. The CDR3 here is CASSVVPNSPLHF. The CDR3 coding sequence is TGTGCCAGCAGCGTAGTTCCCAATTCACCCCTCCACTTT.

The chain has TRBV18 and TRBJ1-2; D may be TRBD1 (5 bases). Trimming cost V 8 bases and J 8 bases, with 18 bases left between them. The germline CDR1 and CDR2 sequences are KGHSH and LQKENI. CDR3 size: 13 residues. The CDR3: CASVGTEDLGYTF. In nucleotides, the CDR3 is TGTGCCAGCGTAGGGACCGAAGATCTGGGCTACACCTTC.

The rearrangement links TRBV7-2 to TRBJ2-7, with TRBD2 identical over 7 bases. The CDR3 loop spans 14 amino acids. In germline, CDR1 is SGHTA, CDR2 FQGNSA. V lost 5 bases, J lost 4 bases, and 8 bases stayed unmatched. The CDR3 DNA sequence: TGTGCCAGCAGCCCGGCGGCGGGGGAATACGAGCAGTACTTC. Translated: CASSPAAGEYEQYF.

This clone was recorded once. The chain couples TRBV7-9 to TRBJ1-1; perhaps TRBD1 as D (5 bases). Between the trimmed V and J ends, which lost 4 bases and 1 base, there was a span of 10 bases. The CDR3 is 14 amino acids. Germline V gene sequence: CDR1 SEHNR, CDR2 FQNEAQ (reference sequence). This chain's CDR3 is CASSSRQSNTEAFF. DNA of the CDR3: TGTGCCAGCAGCTCCCGACAGTCGAACACTGAAGCTTTCTTT.

The chain combines TRBV9 with TRBJ1-3, with TRBD1 matching over 10 bases. The CDR3 runs 17 residues. Germline CDR1 is SGDLS and CDR2 is YYNGEE. Losses at the gene ends were 2 bases for V and 2 bases for J; bases not matched to a gene: 7. The CDR3 loop is CASSVLSGQGAGNTIYF. DNA for the CDR3: TGTGCCAGCAGCGTTTTGTCTGGACAGGGGGCTGGAAACACCATATATTTT.

The chain is built from TRBV7-2 and TRBJ1-3; maybe TRBD1 (5 bases). V was pared by 1 base and J by 6 bases, with 13 bases between. The CDR3 extends over 15 amino acids. From germline, CDR1 is SGHTA and CDR2 FQGNSA. The CDR3 region is CASSLGVGVENTIYF. The CDR3 region has the DNA TGTGCCAGCAGCTTAGGGGTAGGGGTAGAAAACACCATATATTTT.

The chain uses TRBV5-1 and TRBJ2-3, with TRBD2 matching over 9 bases. Trimming removed 4 bases from V and 4 bases from J; junction bases left unmatched: 7. The germline V gene encodes CDR1 SGHRS and CDR2 YFSETQ. This CDR3 comprises 15 residues. The CDR3 nucleotides are TGCGCCAGCAGCGGACGCGGGGGGGCCGCAGATACGCAGTATTTT. Its protein is CASSGRGGAADTQYF.

The chain links TRBV29-1 to TRBJ2-3; TRBD1 matches at 7 bases. V was pared by 5 bases and J by 2 bases, with 7 bases of the junction left unmatched. The CDR3 sequence is 14 residues long. In germline, CDR1 is SQVTM, CDR2 ANQGSEA. The CDR3 DNA reads as TGCAGCGTTCTAAACAGGGGAAACACAGATACGCAGTATTTT. It yields the protein CSVLNRGNTDTQYF.

V is TRBV4-3 and J is TRBJ1-3, with 8 positions matching TRBD1. The J segment lost 2 bases and the V segment lost 1 base, leaving 7 bases of the junction unmatched. Germline CDR1 is LGHNA and CDR2 is YSLEER. The CDR3 runs 17 residues. The CDR3 protein is CASSQGNTGGAGNTIYF. The CDR3 DNA reads as TGCGCCAGCAGCCAAGGGAATACAGGGGGTGCTGGAAACACCATATATTTT.

This chain uses TRBV6-2 or TRBV6-3 with TRBJ2-7; possibly TRBD1 for D (5 bases). Per the germline V gene, CDR1 is MNHEY and CDR2 is SVGEGT. V was pared by 4 bases and J by 3 bases, with 25 bases between. This CDR3 has 18 amino acids. The CDR3 region has the DNA TGTGCCAGCAGTTCTACGCCGCACCCCCAGGGTCCGAACTACGAGCAGTACTTC. Protein sequence: CASSSTPHPQGPNYEQYF.

Here the CDR3 reads CASRPNDGKGNQETQYF. CDR3 in DNA: TGTGCCAGCAGGCCAAATGACGGGAAGGGAAACCAAGAGACCCAGTACTTC. V usage is TRBV3-1 (or the pseudogene TRBV3-2) and J usage is TRBJ2-5, with a tentative D call TRBD2 (5 bases). Germline CDR1 LGHDT, CDR2 YNNKEL (reference sequence). The CDR3 is 17 residues long. Trimming cost V 6 bases and J 0 bases, with 20 bases left between them.

The CDR3: CASSLAGDRALNTEAFF. The CDR3, as DNA: TGCGCCAGCAGCTTGGCCGGTGACAGGGCCCTAAACACTGAAGCTTTCTTT. V usage is TRBV5-1 and J usage is TRBJ1-1; 7 nucleotides match TRBD1. J lost 2 bases, V lost 0 bases, and 10 bases had no gene match. In germline, CDR1 is SGHRS, CDR2 YFSETQ. The CDR3 length is 17 residues.

This clone is a singleton in its sample. The chain has TRBV5-4 and TRBJ2-2; D is uncertain. Trimming stripped 1 base from V and 2 bases from J, with 0 bases between. This CDR3 has 12 residues. The germline V gene encodes CDR1 SGHNT and CDR2 YYREEE (reference sequence). The CDR3 spells CASSLNTGELFF. The CDR3, as DNA: TGTGCCAGCAGCTTGAACACCGGGGAGCTGTTTTTT.

The V and J genes are TRBV6-5 and TRBJ1-4; possibly TRBD1 for D (5 bases). The CDR3 consists of 16 residues. Germline V lookup: CDR1 MNHEY, CDR2 SVGAGI. Trimming cost V 2 bases and J 0 bases, with 10 bases left between them. Here the CDR3 reads CASSYGDGTTNEKLFF. CDR3 sequence (DNA): TGTGCCAGCAGTTACGGGGACGGGACAACTAATGAAAAACTGTTTTTT.

The chain combines TRBV30 with TRBJ1-1; D uncertain. The CDR3 is made up of 12 amino acids. Per germline, CDR1 GTSNPN and CDR2 SVGIG (reference sequence). CDR3 in amino acids: CTISAQNTEAFF. In DNA, the CDR3 is TGTACCATCTCAGCGCAGAACACTGAAGCTTTCTTT.

The chain couples TRBV6-5 to TRBJ2-1; the D is unclear. This CDR3 spans 14 amino acids. Deletions cut 0 bases from V and 5 bases from J, with 8 bases between. Germline loops: CDR1 MNHEY, CDR2 SVGAGI. The CDR3 coding sequence is TGTGCCAGCAGTTACTCGTACAGAAACAATGAGCAGTTCTTC. It translates to CASSYSYRNNEQFF.

The chain has TRBV18 and TRBJ2-1; 12 nucleotides line up with TRBD2. Germline-derived CDR1 and CDR2 are KGHSH and LQKENI. The V segment lost 3 bases and the J segment 5 bases; nucleotides outside the gene matches: 8. The CDR3 is made up of 17 amino acids. CDR3: CASSPNGLAGSNNEQFF. The CDR3 DNA sequence: TGTGCCAGCTCACCGAACGGACTAGCGGGGAGCAACAATGAGCAGTTCTTC.

The CDR3 DNA follows: TGTGCCAGTAGTAAGCCCGGAGGTAGAGACAGAAACAATCAGCCCCAGCATTTT. Residues: CASSKPGGRDRNNQPQHF. The rearrangement links TRBV19 to TRBJ1-5; D might be TRBD1 (5 bases). Germline CDR1 and CDR2: LNHDA and SQIVND (reference sequence). The CDR3 covers 18 residues. Trimming shortened V by 4 bases and J by 3 bases, and 22 bases separated the two germline ends.

The rearrangement links TRBV14 to TRBJ1-2; D unclear. Trimming cost V 4 bases and J 8 bases, with 17 bases left between them. CDR3 length: 14 amino acids. Germline values: CDR1 SGHDN, CDR2 FVKESK. The CDR3 here is CASSLNRGIGGYTF. CDR3 DNA sequence: TGTGCCAGCAGCCTCAACCGGGGTATAGGAGGCTACACCTTC.

The gene calls are TRBV5-1 and TRBJ2-5; TRBD1 aligns across 8 bases. CDR3 length: 13 residues. CDR1 and CDR2 from the germline V gene are SGHRS and YFSETQ. Trimming at V came to 6 bases and at J to 5 bases, leaving 6 bases not matched to a gene. In DNA form, the CDR3 reads TGCGCCAGCAAGGCAGGGGGCGGGGAGACCCAGTACTTC. Protein: CASKAGGGETQYF.

The genes are TRBV5-4 and TRBJ1-1, with D possibly TRBD1 on 6 matching bases. This CDR3 spans 15 amino acids. Deletions cut 0 bases from V and 7 bases from J, with 16 bases between. Germline CDR1 and CDR2: SGHNT and YYREEE (reference sequence). In DNA form, the CDR3 reads TGTGCCAGCAGCTTGGGGGGGGGCAGAGAGAATGAAGCTTTCTTT. Its translation: CASSLGGGRENEAFF.

This clone has only one observation. This chain uses TRBV7-2 with TRBJ2-7; TRBD1 might be the D (6 bases). Germline V gene data show CDR1 as SGHTA and CDR2 as FQGNSA. V was trimmed by 3 bases and J by 3 bases, leaving 12 bases between them. This CDR3 has 14 amino acids. The CDR3: CASSFQGLGYEQYF. CDR3 DNA: TGTGCCAGCAGCTTCCAGGGGTTAGGCTACGAGCAGTACTTC.

This clone was recorded a few times. The chain's CDR3 is CASSEQGAQPQHF. CDR3 DNA: TGTGCCAGCAGTGAACAGGGGGCCCAGCCCCAGCATTTT. The rearrangement links TRBV12-3 or TRBV12-4 to TRBJ1-5; 9 bases match TRBD1. V was pared by 5 bases and J by 7 bases, with 3 bases of the junction left unmatched. This CDR3 has 13 residues.